This T cell receptor (beta chain) emerged from a study of blood T cell repertoires in COVID-19. In Seattle, patients joined the study during active infection and were tracked longitudinally. The CDR3 is 15 residues long. Germline CDR1 SGHNT, CDR2 YYREEE (reference sequence). The V gene end was trimmed by 4 bases and the J gene end by 2 bases; junction bases not matched to a gene: 1. Authors' data handling: Quantification of nucleated cells was approximated via reference gene primer amplification. The assay was immunoSEQ multiplex PCR, and TCRdb's table has in-frame clones only and misses some. V, J and clone size are those of that table, while D and trimming were read from the DNA. The sample consists of more than 55,000 clones, 85% to 90% of them appearing once.

Sequenced sample: peripheral blood. This clonotype was sampled from a woman in her sixties with COVID-19, enrolled during active disease. The chain joins TRBV5-4 to TRBJ2-1; TRBD2 aligns across 12 bases. DNA for the CDR3: TGTGCCAGCAGCCCTAGCGGGAGGGCCTACAATGAGCAGTTCTTC. Translation: CASSPSGRAYNEQFF.